This TCR beta chain was recovered during a study of CD4 T cells in relation to SARS-CoV-2 and coronaviruses. Study-wide results and caveats: Monoreactive clones expanded significantly more to SARS-CoV-2 than crossreactive clones did. Memory recall responses, not primary responses primed in culture, are what the assay detects.

Uncultured naive and memory CD4+ T cells supplied DNA for deep TCR-beta sequencing. Sequencing was performed with immunoSEQ multiplex PCR; in TCRdb, only in-frame clones are kept and a portion is missing. The data show some 68,000 clones, approximately 93% seen once. Germline V lookup: CDR1 KGHSH, CDR2 LQKENI. This CDR3 comprises 16 residues. Germline trimming cut 2 bases from V and 3 bases from J; bases unmatched to any gene: 9. As regards this clone: What it binds is not known.

Before the COVID-19 pandemic, during about 2010-2018, CD4+ T cells were taken from unexposed donors. The receptor was derived from a human donor in good health. The V call is TRBV18, the J call TRBJ2-7, with 8 nucleotides matching TRBD1. Sequenced: naive CD4+ T cells from PBMCs. Subset specified: naive CD4+ T cells isolated by negative enrichment. CDR3 loop: CASSPGDRGDYYEQYF. The DNA of the CDR3 is TGTGCCAGCTCACCAGGTGACAGGGGAGACTACTACGAGCAGTACTTC.